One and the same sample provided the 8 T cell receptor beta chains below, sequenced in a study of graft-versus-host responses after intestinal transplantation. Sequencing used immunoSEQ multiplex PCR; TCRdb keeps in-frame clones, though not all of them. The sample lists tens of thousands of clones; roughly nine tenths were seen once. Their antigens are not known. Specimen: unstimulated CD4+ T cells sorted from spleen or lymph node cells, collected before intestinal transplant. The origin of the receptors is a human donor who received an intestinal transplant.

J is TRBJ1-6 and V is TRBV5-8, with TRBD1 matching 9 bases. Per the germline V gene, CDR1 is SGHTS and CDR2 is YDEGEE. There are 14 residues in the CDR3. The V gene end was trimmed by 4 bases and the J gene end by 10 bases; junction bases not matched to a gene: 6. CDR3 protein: CASSRDREVSPLHF. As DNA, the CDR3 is TGTGCCAGCAGCCGGGACAGGGAAGTGTCACCCCTCCACTTT.

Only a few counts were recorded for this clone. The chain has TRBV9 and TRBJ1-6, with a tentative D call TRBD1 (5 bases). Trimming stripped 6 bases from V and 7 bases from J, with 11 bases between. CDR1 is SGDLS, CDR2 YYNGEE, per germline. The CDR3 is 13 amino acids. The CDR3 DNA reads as TGTGCCAGCACTAGGGGCGAAAATTCACCCCTCCACTTT. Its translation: CASTRGENSPLHF.

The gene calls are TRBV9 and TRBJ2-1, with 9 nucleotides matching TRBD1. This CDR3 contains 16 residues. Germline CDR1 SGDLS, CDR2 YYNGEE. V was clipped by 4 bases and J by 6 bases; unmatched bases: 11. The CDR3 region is CASSSWAGQGLNEQFF. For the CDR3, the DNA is TGTGCCAGCAGCTCCTGGGCGGGACAGGGACTCAATGAGCAGTTCTTC.

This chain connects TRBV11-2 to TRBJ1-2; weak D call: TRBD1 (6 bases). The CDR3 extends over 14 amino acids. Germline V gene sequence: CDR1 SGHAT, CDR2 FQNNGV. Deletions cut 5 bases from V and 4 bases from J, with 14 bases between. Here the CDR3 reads CASSPRGATYGYTF. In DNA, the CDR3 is TGTGCCAGCAGCCCCCGGGGGGCGACCTATGGCTACACCTTC.

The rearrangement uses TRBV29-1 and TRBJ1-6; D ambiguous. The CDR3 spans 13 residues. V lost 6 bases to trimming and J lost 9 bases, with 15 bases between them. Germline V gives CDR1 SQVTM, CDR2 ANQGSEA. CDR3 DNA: TGCAGCGTACCGGTGGTGGGCATTTCACCCCTCCACTTT. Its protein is CSVPVVGISPLHF.

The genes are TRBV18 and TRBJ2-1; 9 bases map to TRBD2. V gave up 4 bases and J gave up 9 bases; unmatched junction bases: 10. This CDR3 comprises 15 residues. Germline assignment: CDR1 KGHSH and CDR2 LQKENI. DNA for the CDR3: TGTGCCAGCTCACAATATAGCGGGGGTGGCGCTGAGCAGTTCTTC. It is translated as CASSQYSGGGAEQFF.

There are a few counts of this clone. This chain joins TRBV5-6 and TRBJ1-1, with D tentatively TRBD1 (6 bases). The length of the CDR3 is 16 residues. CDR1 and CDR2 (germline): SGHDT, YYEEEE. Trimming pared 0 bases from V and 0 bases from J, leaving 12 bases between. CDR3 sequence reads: CASSLGGGRMNTEAFF. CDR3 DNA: TGTGCCAGCAGCTTGGGGGGGGGCAGGATGAACACTGAAGCTTTCTTT.

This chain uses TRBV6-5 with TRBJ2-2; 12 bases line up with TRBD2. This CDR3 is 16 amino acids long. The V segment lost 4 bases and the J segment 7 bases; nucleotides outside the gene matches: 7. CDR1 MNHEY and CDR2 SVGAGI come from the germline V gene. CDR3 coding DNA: TGTGCCAGCAGTTCCAGACTAGCGGGGGCGGTCGGGGAGCTGTTTTTT. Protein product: CASSSRLAGAVGELFF.